This T cell receptor (beta chain) stems from a study of blood T cell repertoires in COVID-19. Overall study context: Some COVID-19 samples were acute and others convalescent; all came from the United States, Italy and Spain. Sample material is recorded as cDNA or gDNA derived from T cells, B-cell-depleted T cells, or PBMCs.

Germline lookup yields CDR1 SGHNT and CDR2 YYREEE (reference sequence). This CDR3 is built from 13 residues. J gave up 3 bases and V 3 bases, and 0 bases lay outside the gene matches. In the original analysis: How many nucleated cells were present was estimated from reference gene primer amplification. The table came from immunoSEQ multiplex PCR; TCRdb's copy has only in-frame clones and leaves some out. D and trimming come from the DNA, and the V and J calls and clone size come from that table. The sample includes some 83,000 clones, roughly 90% of them seen just once. The sequence was collected from a man of 80 years or more in a cohort sampled during active COVID-19. V usage is TRBV5-4 and J usage is TRBJ2-1; TRBD2 matches 7 bases. Sequencing was performed on peripheral blood. In DNA form, the CDR3 reads TGTGCCAGCAGCTGGGGGGGCTACAATGAGCAGTTCTTC. Protein: CASSWGGYNEQFF.